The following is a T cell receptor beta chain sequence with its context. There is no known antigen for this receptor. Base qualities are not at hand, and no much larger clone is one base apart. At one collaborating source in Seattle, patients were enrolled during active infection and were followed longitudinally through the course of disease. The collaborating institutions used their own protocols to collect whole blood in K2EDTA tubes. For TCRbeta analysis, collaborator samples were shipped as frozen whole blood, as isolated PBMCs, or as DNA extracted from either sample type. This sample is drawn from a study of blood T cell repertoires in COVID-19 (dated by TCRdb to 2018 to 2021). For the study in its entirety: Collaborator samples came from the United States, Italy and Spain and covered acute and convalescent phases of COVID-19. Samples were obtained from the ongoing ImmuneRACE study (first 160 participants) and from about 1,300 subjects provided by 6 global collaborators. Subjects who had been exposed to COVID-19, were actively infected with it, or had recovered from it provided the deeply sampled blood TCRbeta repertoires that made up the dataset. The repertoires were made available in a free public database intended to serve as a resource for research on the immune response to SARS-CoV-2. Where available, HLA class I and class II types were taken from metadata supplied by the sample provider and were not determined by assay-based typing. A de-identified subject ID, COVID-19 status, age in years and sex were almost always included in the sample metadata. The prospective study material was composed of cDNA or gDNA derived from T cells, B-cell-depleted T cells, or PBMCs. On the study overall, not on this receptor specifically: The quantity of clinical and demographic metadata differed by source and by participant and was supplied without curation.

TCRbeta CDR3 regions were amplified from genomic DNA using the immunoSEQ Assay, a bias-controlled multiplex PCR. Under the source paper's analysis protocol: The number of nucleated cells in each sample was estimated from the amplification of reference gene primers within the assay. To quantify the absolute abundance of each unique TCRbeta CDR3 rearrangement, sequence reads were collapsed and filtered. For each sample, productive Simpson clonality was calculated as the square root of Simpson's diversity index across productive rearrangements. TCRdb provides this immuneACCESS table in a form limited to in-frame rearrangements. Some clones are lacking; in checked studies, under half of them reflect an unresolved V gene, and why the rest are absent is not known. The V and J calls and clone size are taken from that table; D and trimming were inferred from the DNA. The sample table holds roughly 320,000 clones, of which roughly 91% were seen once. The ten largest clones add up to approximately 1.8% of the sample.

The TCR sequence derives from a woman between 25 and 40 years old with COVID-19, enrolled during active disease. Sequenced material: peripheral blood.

The CDR3 loop reads CASSVQGGGLNTEAFF. The DNA reads as follows: TGCGCCAGCAGTGTTCAGGGGGGTGGGTTGAACACTGAAGCTTTCTTT. Recombination linked TRBV10-2 to TRBJ1-1; 7 central bases correspond to TRBD1. Unmatched junction bases come to 8, with V trimmed by 4 bases and J by 0 bases. The germline V gene supplies CDR1 WSHSY and CDR2 SAAADI. Reading from cysteine to phenylalanine, the CDR3 counts 16 amino acids. The only DNA kept is the CDR3, 48 bases in frame from the first base.